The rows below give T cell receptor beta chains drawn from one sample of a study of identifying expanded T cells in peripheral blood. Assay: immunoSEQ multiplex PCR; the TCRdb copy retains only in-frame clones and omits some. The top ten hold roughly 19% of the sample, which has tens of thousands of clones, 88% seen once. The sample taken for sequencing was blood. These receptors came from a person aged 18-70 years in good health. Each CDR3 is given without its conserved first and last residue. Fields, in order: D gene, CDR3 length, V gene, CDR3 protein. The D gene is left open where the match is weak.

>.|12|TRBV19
ASSIRWSDYGYT
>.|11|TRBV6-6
ASSYSNNQPQH
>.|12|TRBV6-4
ASSDGNRYNEQF
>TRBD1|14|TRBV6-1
ASGGDSSPSTGELF
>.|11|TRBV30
AWSAGRNTEAF
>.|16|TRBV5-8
ASSLIETDSDLGETQY
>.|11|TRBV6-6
ASSGGYRETQY
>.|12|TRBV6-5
ASRGSYWDQPQH
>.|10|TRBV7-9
ASSLDVTEAF
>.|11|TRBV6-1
ASSANRDIEAF
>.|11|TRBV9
ASTKIEGTEAF
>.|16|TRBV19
ASIRGAGANSNTGELF
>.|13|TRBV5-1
ASSLGAGGNSPLH
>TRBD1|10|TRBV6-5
ASSPTTGIQY
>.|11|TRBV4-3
ASSQDPQETQY
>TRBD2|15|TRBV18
ASSPPRLAGVTDTQY
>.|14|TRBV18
ASSPGDLSVGEKLF
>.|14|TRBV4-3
ASSQERGAVMNTQY
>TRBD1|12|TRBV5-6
ASSLDRGRPPLH
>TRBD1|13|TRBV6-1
ASSPGVDRGYEQY
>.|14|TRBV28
ASIGGNWAAKNIQY
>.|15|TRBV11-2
ASSRSYYSRSHYEQY
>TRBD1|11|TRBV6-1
ASTGQVNEKLF
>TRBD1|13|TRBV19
ASNTGTGLRQPQH
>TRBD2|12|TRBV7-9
ASSSGLVYNEQF
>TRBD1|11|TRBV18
ASSRTGGTEAF
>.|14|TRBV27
ASSLSILGEVDGYT
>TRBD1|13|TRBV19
ASSTGQGAGNEQF